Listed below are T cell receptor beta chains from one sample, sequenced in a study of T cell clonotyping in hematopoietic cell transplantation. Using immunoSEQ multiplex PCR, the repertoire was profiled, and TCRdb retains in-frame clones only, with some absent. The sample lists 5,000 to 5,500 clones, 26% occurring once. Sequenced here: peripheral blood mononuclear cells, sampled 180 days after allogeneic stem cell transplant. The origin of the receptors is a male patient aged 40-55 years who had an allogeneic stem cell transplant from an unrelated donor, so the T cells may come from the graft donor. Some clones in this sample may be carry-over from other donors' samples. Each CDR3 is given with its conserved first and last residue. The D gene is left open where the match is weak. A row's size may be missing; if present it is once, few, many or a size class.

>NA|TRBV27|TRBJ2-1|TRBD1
CASSLNDRAYMFF
TGTGCCAGCAGTTTAAATGACAGGGCCTATATGTTCTTC
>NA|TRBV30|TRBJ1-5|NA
CAWSGGPNNQPQHF
TGTGCCTGGAGTGGGGGCCCAAACAATCAGCCCCAGCATTTT
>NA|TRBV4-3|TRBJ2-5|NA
CASSQGHQETQYF
TGCGCCAGCAGCCAAGGACACCAAGAGACCCAGTACTTC
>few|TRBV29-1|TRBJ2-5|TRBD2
CSVRRAGGPETQYF
TGCAGCGTACGCCGAGCGGGAGGGCCGGAGACCCAGTACTTC
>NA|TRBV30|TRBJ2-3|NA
CAWSPGTDTQYF
TGTGCCTGGAGTCCGGGCACAGATACGCAGTATTTT
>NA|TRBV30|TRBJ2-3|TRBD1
CAWSQGVSTDAPDTQYF
TGTGCCTGGAGCCAGGGGGTGTCGACCGACGCTCCAGATACGCAGTATTTT
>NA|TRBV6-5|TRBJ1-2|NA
CASSFAGTDKEGYTF
TGTGCCAGCAGTTTCGCCGGGACCGATAAAGAGGGCTACACCTTC
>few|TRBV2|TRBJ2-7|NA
CASITLDRNEQYF
TGTGCCAGCATCACCCTTGACAGGAACGAGCAGTACTTC
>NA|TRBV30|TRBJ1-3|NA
CAWSGGTVGNTIYF
TGTGCCTGGAGTGGGGGCACCGTAGGAAACACCATATATTTT
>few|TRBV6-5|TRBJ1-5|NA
CASSYMAGNNQPQHF
TGTGCCAGCAGTTACATGGCGGGGAATAATCAGCCCCAGCATTTT
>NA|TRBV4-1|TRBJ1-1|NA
CASSQKGTEAFF
TGCGCCAGCAGCCAAAAGGGGACTGAAGCTTTCTTT
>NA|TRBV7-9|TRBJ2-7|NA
CASSLDNYEQYF
TGTGCCAGCAGCTTAGACAACTACGAGCAGTACTTC
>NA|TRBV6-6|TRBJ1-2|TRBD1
CASSHDRGTISHGYTF
TGTGCCAGCAGCCACGACAGGGGGACCATTTCCCATGGCTACACCTTC
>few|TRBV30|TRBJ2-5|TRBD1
CAWRTGQGPMETQYF
TGTGCCTGGAGAACAGGACAGGGGCCCATGGAGACCCAGTACTTC
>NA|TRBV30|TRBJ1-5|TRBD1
CAERDSRQPQHF
TGTGCCGAACGGGACAGCCGACAGCCCCAGCATTTT
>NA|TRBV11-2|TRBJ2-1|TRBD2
CASSLGLAGILFF
TGTGCCAGCAGCTTGGGACTAGCGGGAATTCTGTTCTTC
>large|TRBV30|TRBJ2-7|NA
CAWSRSPYEQYF
TGTGCCTGGAGTAGGTCGCCCTACGAGCAGTACTTC
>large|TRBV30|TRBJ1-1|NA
CAWSLSPNTEAFF
TGTGCCTGGTCCCTTAGCCCAAACACTGAAGCTTTCTTT
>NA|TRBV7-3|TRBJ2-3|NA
CASSLPGVTDTQYF
TGTGCCAGCAGCTTACCGGGGGTCACGGATACGCAGTATTTT
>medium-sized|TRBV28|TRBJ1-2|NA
CASSLLQEVDGYTF
TGTGCCAGCAGTCTCCTCCAGGAGGTAGATGGCTACACCTTC
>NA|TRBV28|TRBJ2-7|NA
CASSQRRTPYEQYF
TGTGCCAGCAGCCAGAGACGGACCCCCTACGAGCAGTACTTC
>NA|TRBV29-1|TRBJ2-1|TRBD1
CSVEPGQPNNEQFF
TGCAGCGTTGAACCGGGACAGCCAAACAATGAGCAGTTCTTC
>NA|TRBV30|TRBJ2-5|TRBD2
CASTSGTYQETQYF
TGTGCCTCAACTAGCGGGACGTACCAAGAGACCCAGTACTTC
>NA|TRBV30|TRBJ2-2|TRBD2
CAWRDYNTGELFF
TGTGCCTGGCGGGACTACAACACCGGGGAGCTGTTTTTT
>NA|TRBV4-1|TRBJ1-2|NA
CASSQGERGYGYTF
TGCGCCAGCAGCCAAGGTGAGCGCGGTTATGGCTACACCTTC
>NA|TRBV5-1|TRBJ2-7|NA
CASSLNSNNEQYF
TGCGCCAGCAGCTTGAACAGTAACAACGAGCAGTACTTC
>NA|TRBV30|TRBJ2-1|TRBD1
CAWTNWDSKVYNEQFF
TGTGCCTGGACAAACTGGGACAGTAAAGTTTACAATGAGCAGTTCTTC
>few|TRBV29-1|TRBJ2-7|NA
CSTMDSTYEQYF
TGCAGCACCATGGACAGTACCTACGAGCAGTACTTC
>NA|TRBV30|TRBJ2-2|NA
CASARLATTGELFF
TGTGCCTCCGCGAGGCTAGCGACCACCGGGGAGCTGTTTTTT
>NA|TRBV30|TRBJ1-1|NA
CALSMNTEAFF
TGTGCCCTCTCCATGAACACTGAAGCTTTCTTT
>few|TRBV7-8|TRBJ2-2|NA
CASSSEAGELFF
TGTGCCAGCAGCTCTGAGGCCGGGGAGCTGTTTTTT
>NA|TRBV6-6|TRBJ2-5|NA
CASSQMGGGVETQYF
TGTGCCAGCAGCCAAATGGGGGGCGGAGTGGAGACCCAGTACTTC
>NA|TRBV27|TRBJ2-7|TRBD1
CASKAGTGPYEQYF
TGTGCCAGCAAAGCCGGGACAGGCCCCTACGAGCAGTACTTC
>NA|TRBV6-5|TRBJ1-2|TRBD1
CASRSGGDYGYTF
TGTGCCAGCAGGTCAGGGGGCGACTATGGCTACACCTTC
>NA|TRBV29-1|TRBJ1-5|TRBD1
CSVGGQDQPQHF
TGCAGCGTTGGTGGACAGGATCAGCCCCAGCATTTT
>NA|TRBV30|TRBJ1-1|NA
CASSGSDTEAFF
TGTGCCTCCAGCGGGTCGGACACTGAAGCTTTCTTT
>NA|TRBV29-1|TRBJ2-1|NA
CSGTINEQFF
TGCAGCGGGACTATCAATGAGCAGTTCTTC
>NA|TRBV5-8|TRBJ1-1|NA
CASAPWGPTEAFF
TGTGCCAGCGCCCCCTGGGGTCCCACTGAAGCTTTCTTT
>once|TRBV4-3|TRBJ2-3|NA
CASSPPFTDTQYF
TGCGCCAGCAGTCCTCCGTTCACAGATACGCAGTATTTT
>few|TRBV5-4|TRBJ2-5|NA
CASSSPVFETQYF
TGTGCCAGCAGCTCCCCAGTGTTTGAGACCCAGTACTTC
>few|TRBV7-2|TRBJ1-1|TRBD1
CASSLSPGGTEAFF
TGTGCCAGCAGCTTATCTCCAGGGGGCACTGAAGCTTTCTTT
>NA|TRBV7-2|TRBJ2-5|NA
CASSSGLRETQYF
TGTGCCAGCAGCTCCGGACTTCGGGAGACCCAGTACTTC
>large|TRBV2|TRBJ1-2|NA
CASSVGVDYDSYTF
TGTGCCAGCAGTGTAGGGGTAGACTACGATAGCTACACCTTC
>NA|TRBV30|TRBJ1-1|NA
CAWSGPAEAFF
TGTGCCTGGAGTGGGCCCGCTGAAGCTTTCTTT
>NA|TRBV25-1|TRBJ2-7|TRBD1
CASSTPRQGEEQYF
TGTGCCAGCAGTACCCCCCGCCAGGGGGAAGAGCAGTACTTC
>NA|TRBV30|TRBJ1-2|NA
CAWSVLRDGYTF
TGTGCCTGGAGTGTACTACGGGATGGCTACACCTTC
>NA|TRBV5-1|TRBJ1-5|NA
CASSETGGLSNQPQHF
TGCGCCAGCAGCGAAACAGGAGGACTTAGCAATCAGCCCCAGCATTTT
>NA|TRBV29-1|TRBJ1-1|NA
CSVEDRGGGAAFF
TGCAGCGTTGAAGATCGGGGAGGGGGAGCGGCTTTCTTT
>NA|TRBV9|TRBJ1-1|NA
CASSVVGGNTEAFF
TGTGCCAGCAGCGTAGTGGGGGGCAACACTGAAGCTTTCTTT
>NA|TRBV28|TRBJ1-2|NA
CASSLLGVGGYTF
TGTGCCAGCAGTTTATTGGGGGTTGGTGGCTACACCTTC
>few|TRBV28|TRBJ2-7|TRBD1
CASSFQTGAYEQYF
TGTGCCAGCAGTTTCCAGACAGGGGCCTACGAGCAGTACTTC
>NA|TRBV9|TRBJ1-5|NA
CASSLMDGNQPQHF
TGTGCCAGCAGTCTCATGGATGGCAATCAGCCCCAGCATTTT
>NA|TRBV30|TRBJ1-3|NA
CAWKKAGNTIYF
TGTGCCTGGAAGAAGGCTGGAAACACCATATATTTT
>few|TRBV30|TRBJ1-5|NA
CAWSSTGANQPQHF
TGTGCCTGGAGTTCGACAGGAGCCAATCAGCCCCAGCATTTT
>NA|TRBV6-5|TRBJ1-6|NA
CASSGDPGPPSPLHF
TGTGCCAGCAGTGGGGACCCTGGACCCCCTTCACCCCTCCACTTT
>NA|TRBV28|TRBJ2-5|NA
CASSLTQETQYF
TGTGCCAGCAGTTTAACCCAAGAGACCCAGTACTTC
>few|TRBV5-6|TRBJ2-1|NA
CASTNSVPTGLPNEQFF
TGTGCCAGCACCAACTCTGTCCCGACGGGACTCCCCAATGAGCAGTTCTTC
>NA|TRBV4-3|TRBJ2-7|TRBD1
CASSQDLGTGSSYEQYF
TGCGCCAGCAGCCAAGACCTTGGGACAGGGTCCTCCTACGAGCAGTACTTC
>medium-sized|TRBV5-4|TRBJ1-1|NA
CASSLEDTEPTEAFF
TGTGCCAGCAGCTTGGAGGACACTGAGCCAACTGAAGCTTTCTTT